These 7 T cell receptor beta chains originate from one sample sequenced in a study of T cell responses to AZD1222 COVID-19 vaccine. The data were produced by immunoSEQ multiplex PCR, yet TCRdb's version contains in-frame clones alone and is incomplete. This sample has about 130,000 clones; 90% occur once, and the top ten carry 6.9%. Material: peripheral blood, obtained on day 0 of AZD1222 vaccination. The receptors stem from an adult in good health.

V and J are TRBV28 and TRBJ2-3, with a tentative D call TRBD2 (7 bases). CDR1 is MDHEN and CDR2 is SYDVKM in the germline V gene. The CDR3 covers 15 residues. The V end lost 5 bases, the J end lost 2 bases, and 14 bases lay between the germline ends. The CDR3, as DNA: TGTGCCAGCAGTGATGCGGGGGCCGACACAGATACGCAGTATTTT. It is translated as CASSDAGADTDTQYF. Drawing the rest from reference TRBV28 and TRBJ2-3, the complete variable domain is DVKVTQSSRYLVKRTGEKVFLECVQDMDHENMFWYRQDPGLGLRLIYFSYDVKMKEKGDIPEGYSVSREKKERFSLILESASTNQTSMYLCASSDAGADTDTQYFGPGTRLTVL.

The genes are TRBV20-1 and TRBJ2-7; D is perhaps TRBD1 (6 bases). The V end lost 3 bases, the J end lost 2 bases, and 8 bases lay between the germline ends. Germline loops: CDR1 DFQATT, CDR2 SNEGSKA (reference sequence). CDR3 length: 12 amino acids. The CDR3 region has the DNA TGCAGTGCTAGTACAGGGACCTACGAGCAGTACTTC. This encodes CSASTGTYEQYF.

The CDR3 nucleotides are TGTGCCACAAGCGGTGGACTTCGCTCCTACGAGCAGTACTTC. This gives the protein CATSGGLRSYEQYF. The chain is built from TRBV15 and TRBJ2-7, with D possibly being TRBD2 (5 bases). The CDR3 runs to 14 residues. The V and J ends lost 9 bases and 0 bases respectively, with 15 bases between them. Germline lookup yields CDR1 LNHNV and CDR2 YYDKDF (reference sequence).

V is TRBV4-1 and J is TRBJ1-5; 10 nucleotides agree with TRBD1. This CDR3 is 16 amino acids long. V trimming: 5 bases; J trimming: 3 bases; junction bases outside the gene matches: 7. The V gene's germline CDR1 is MGHRA and CDR2 YSYEKL. DNA of the CDR3: TGCGCCAGCAGCGGGCCGGACAGGGGGAACAATCAGCCCCAGCATTTT. Its translation is CASSGPDRGNNQPQHF.

CDR3 in amino acids: CASSLSRGTGHNEQFF. The CDR3 DNA sequence: TGTGCCAGCAGCCTTTCTAGGGGGACAGGCCACAATGAGCAGTTCTTC. The chain employs TRBV27 and TRBJ2-1; 8 positions match TRBD1. The CDR3 covers 16 residues. V lost 6 bases, J lost 5 bases, and 12 bases stayed unmatched. Germline lookup yields CDR1 MNHEY and CDR2 SMNVEV (reference sequence).

This clone was seen only once. The chain carries TRBV27 and TRBJ1-5; 10 bases fit TRBD1. V shed 3 bases, J shed 4 bases, and the junction held 6 bases outside the gene matches. Germline loops: CDR1 MNHEY, CDR2 SMNVEV (reference sequence). The length of the CDR3 is 16 residues. The CDR3: CASSFGPGQGNQPQHF. CDR3 nucleotides: TGTGCCAGCAGTTTCGGGCCGGGACAGGGGAATCAGCCCCAGCATTTT.

This clone occurred once. The V and J genes are TRBV6-5 and TRBJ2-1; D unresolved. CDR3 length: 16 amino acids. Germline values: CDR1 MNHEY, CDR2 SVGAGI. Trimming removed 0 bases at V and 8 bases at J, with 17 bases between. The CDR3 region is CASSYSSIGVLDEQFF. The CDR3 DNA reads TGTGCCAGCAGTTACTCGAGTATTGGGGTCCTGGATGAGCAGTTCTTC.